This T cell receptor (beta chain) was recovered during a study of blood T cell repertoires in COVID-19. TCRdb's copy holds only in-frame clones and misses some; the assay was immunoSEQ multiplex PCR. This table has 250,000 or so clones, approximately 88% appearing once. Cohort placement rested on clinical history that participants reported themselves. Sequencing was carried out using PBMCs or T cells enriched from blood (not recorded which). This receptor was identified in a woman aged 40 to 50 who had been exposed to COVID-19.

The chain's CDR3 is CASRMDRGHGFYNSPLHF. The CDR3 coding sequence is TGTGCCAGCAGGATGGACAGGGGGCATGGTTTCTATAATTCACCCCTCCACTTT. The chain is built from TRBV7-4 and TRBJ1-6; 11 bases align to TRBD1. This CDR3 comprises 18 residues. Trimming took 6 bases from V and 3 from J; bases not matched to a gene: 10. The germline gives CDR1 SGHVT, CDR2 SQSDAQ.